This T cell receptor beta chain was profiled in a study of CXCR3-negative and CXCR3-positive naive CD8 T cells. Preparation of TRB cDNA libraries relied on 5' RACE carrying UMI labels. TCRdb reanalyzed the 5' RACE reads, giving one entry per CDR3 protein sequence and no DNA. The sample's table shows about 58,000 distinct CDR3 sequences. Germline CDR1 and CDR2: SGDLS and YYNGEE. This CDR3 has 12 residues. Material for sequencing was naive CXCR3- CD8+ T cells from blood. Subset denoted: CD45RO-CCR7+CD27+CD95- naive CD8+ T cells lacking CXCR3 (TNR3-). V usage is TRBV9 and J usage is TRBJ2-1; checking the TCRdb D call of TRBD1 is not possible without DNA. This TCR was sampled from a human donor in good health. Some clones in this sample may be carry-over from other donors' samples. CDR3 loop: CASSEGDNEQFF.